This T cell receptor (beta chain) derives from a study of PD-L1 blockade in urothelial cancer. Background on the study: Chemotherapy regimens numbering 0 to 3 had been given to patients. The analyses of blood took place 3 weeks (second dose) and 6 weeks after treatment start. The median number of T cells present in blood samples was some 140,000. Study-level results: Durable-benefit patients expanded tumor-associated blood clones more at 3 weeks.

Of note for this clone: Its antigen is not known.

This CDR3 spans 11 amino acids. The V gene end was trimmed by 8 bases and the J gene end by 6 bases; junction bases not matched to a gene: 4. The germline CDR1 and CDR2 sequences are ENHRY and SYGVKD. The time point was: pretreatment peripheral blood. This table comes from immunoSEQ multiplex PCR, and its TCRdb copy is limited to in-frame clones, with some not included. The repertoire consists of approximately 72,000 clones, with more than 75% occurring once and the leading ten covering more than 12%. This sequence joins TRBV10-3 and TRBJ2-7, with 7 bases identical to TRBD2. This sample comprised PBMCs, obtained around atezolizumab (anti-PD-L1) treatment. The TCR was taken from a man aged 60 to 75 with urothelial cancer. CDR3 residues: CAIGGRGEQYF. The CDR3, as DNA: TGTGCCATCGGGGGGAGGGGCGAGCAGTACTTC.